This TCR beta chain was identified during a study of shared T cell receptors in the human thymus (dated by TCRdb to 2020 to 2023). Regarding the research as a whole: The study investigated the way shared, self-reactive T-cell receptor alpha chains are produced in the human thymus.

CDR1 and CDR2, per the germline V gene, are MNHNS and SASEGT. The CDR3, cysteine through phenylalanine, is 17 amino acids long. Here the CDR3 DNA is all that survives: 51 bases in frame from base 1. V has 0 bases trimmed and J has 6 bases trimmed; junction bases matching no gene number 7. Notes on this clone: Its antigen remains undetermined. The record has no base qualities; no much larger clone is one base away.

The library was generated by the immunoSEQ multiplex PCR assay. TCRdb limited this immuneACCESS table to in-frame rearrangements with V and J called. A share of clones is missing; checked studies link under half to unresolved V genes, and the rest is unexplained. For this sample there are about 660,000 clones; around nine tenths appear just once. 0.0085% to 0.012% of the sample goes to the ten largest clones. These data are also associated with another study on human thymus T cells. The second study's authors report: In Finland, the donors were immunologically healthy infants who were having open corrective cardiac surgery for congenital heart defects. Thymus tissue was collected as surgical resects that were removed during corrective cardiac surgery. Usage of V and J gene segments appeared to be biased in both the thymic and the peripheral blood repertoires. The related research reported highly overlapping thymic TCR repertoires among unrelated individuals. The study described the TCR alpha and beta repertoires in about eight infant thymus samples and four matching peripheral blood samples. The infant donors were roughly 6 to 244 days old, and the cohort included about 6 males and two females. Thymocytes were freed from the tissue by mechanical means and kept at -70 degrees C as pellets of roughly 10-32 million cells. A QIAsymphony instrument was used to extract genomic DNA from frozen cell pellets. The immunoSEQ multiplex PCR assay was used to amplify the TCRB and TCRAD loci from a standardized quantity of quality-controlled genomic DNA. The amplicons covered the V(D)J region and were long enough to include the CDR3 and to identify the V and J genes. Through the commercial immunoSEQ service, the amplicons were sequenced on an Illumina platform. Primer bias and sequencing errors were corrected as previously described, and TCRAD and TCRB definitions were based on the IMGT database. Repertoires were analysed with immunoSEQ Analyzer 3.0 and VDJTools, covering basic statistics, V/J segment usage, diversity estimates, rarefaction and pairwise overlap. To estimate diversity, the Chao1, ChaoE, Efron-Thisted, Shannon and inverse Simpson indices were applied, and diversity was also estimated on datasets down-sampled to the smallest sample. Repertoire overlap was determined by strict matching of CDR3 nucleotide sequence, V gene and J gene, and Jaccard-based multidimensional scaling clustering was applied. On average, roughly 850,000 unique TCRB clonotypes were obtained from thymus samples, compared with roughly 89,000 from blood samples.

The chain was built from TRBV6-1 and TRBJ1-4, and 10 junction bases match TRBD1. Source material: thymocytes. The receptor was derived from a boy under two years old with a congenital heart defect. Donor details come from another sample of the same person, matched by shared clones. The CDR3 loop reads CASSEAGTGALDEKLFF. The DNA sequence reads TGTGCCAGCAGTGAAGCTGGGACAGGGGCGTTAGATGAAAAACTGTTTTTT.